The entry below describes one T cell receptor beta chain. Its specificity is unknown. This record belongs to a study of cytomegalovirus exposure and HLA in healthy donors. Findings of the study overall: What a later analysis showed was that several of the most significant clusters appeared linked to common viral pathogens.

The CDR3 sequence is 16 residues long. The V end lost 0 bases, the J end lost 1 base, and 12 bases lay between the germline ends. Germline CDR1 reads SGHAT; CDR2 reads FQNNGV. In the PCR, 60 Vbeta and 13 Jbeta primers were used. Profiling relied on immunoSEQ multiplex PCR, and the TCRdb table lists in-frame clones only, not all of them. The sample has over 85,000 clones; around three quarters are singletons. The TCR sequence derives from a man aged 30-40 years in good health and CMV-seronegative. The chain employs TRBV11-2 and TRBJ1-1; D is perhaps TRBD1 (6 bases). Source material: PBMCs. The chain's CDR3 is CASSLDDWGQNTEAFF. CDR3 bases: TGTGCCAGCAGCTTAGATGACTGGGGACAGAACACTGAAGCTTTCTTT.